The 3 T cell receptor beta chains presented below share a single source sample, sequenced in a study of early T cells in non-severe SARS-CoV-2 infection. TCRdb re-called the 5' RACE reads with MiXCR, one entry per CDR3 protein. The sample has approximately 71,000 distinct CDR3 sequences, about a tenth seen once. Sequenced material: whole blood. The source is an adult who was a healthcare worker with PCR-confirmed SARS-CoV-2 infection or an uninfected control (not recorded which).

The chain recombines TRBV9 with TRBJ2-7; 12 nucleotides line up with TRBD2. CDR1 is SGDLS and CDR2 is YYNGEE in the germline V gene. This CDR3 is built from 16 residues. Losses at the gene ends were 3 bases for V and 6 bases for J; bases not matched to a gene: 10. The CDR3: CASSAGLAGTPGEQYF. CDR3 in DNA: TGTGCCAGCAGCGCCGGACTAGCGGGAACGCCGGGCGAGCAGTACTTC.

This clonotype was counted a single time. This CDR3 is CAVPAGHGELFF. The CDR3 region has the DNA TGTGCCGTCCCGGCGGGACACGGGGAGCTGTTTTTT. The J gene is TRBJ2-2, the V gene TRBV10-3; tentatively, D is TRBD1 or TRBD2 (6 bases each). Germline CDR1 is ENHRY and CDR2 is SYGVKD. V dropped 11 bases and J dropped 7 bases, with 14 bases sitting between them. The CDR3 has 12 residues.

This clonotype was seen only a few times. The chain combines TRBV20-1 with TRBJ1-1; D uncertain. V dropped 6 bases and J dropped 3 bases, with 11 bases sitting between them. The CDR3 is made up of 12 amino acids. Germline V gives CDR1 DFQATT, CDR2 SNEGSKA (reference sequence). CDR3 loop: CSAATLYTEAFF. DNA for the CDR3: TGCAGTGCCGCGACATTATACACTGAAGCTTTCTTT.